The sequence of this T cell receptor (beta chain) was determined in a study of blood T cell repertoires in COVID-19. Study details: Acute and convalescent COVID-19 specimens originated in the United States, Italy and Spain. Nucleic acid was either cDNA or gDNA, and it came from T cells, B-cell-depleted T cells, or PBMCs.

Germline-derived CDR1 and CDR2 are LNHDA and SQIVND (reference sequence). Trimming removed 6 bases at V and 4 bases at J, with 18 bases between. The CDR3 loop spans 16 amino acids. Authors' methods: Amplification of reference gene primers provided the estimated nucleated cell counts. Clones were read by immunoSEQ multiplex PCR, and TCRdb kept only the in-frame ones, dropping some. The V and J calls and clone size come from that table; D and trimming were worked out from the DNA. The repertoire includes more than 60,000 clones, 84% of them detected once, and roughly 3.5% sits in the top ten. Sequencing input: peripheral blood. The sequence was collected from a man aged 50 to 59 with acute or convalescent COVID-19. The V call is TRBV19, the J call TRBJ2-2, with D possibly matching TRBD2 (6 bases). The CDR3 nucleotides are TGTGCCAGTAGCCTGCTAGCGCGAAGGGCCACCGGGGAGCTGTTTTTT. As protein: CASSLLARRATGELFF.